This T cell receptor beta chain was captured in a study of cytomegalovirus exposure and HLA in healthy donors (dated 2017 in TCRdb). Some background on the complete study: According to an earlier analysis of around 600 of the donors, 150 million to 200 million T cells yielded roughly 100 million unique TCR beta sequences and about 280 Gb of sequence data. Alongside the repertoire data, information on donor age, sex, ethnicity and CMV serostatus was compiled. The study aimed to test whether cataloging public T cell receptors could reveal signatures of past pathogen exposure. Both class I and class II loci were covered by HLA typing, at four-digit resolution. In the later analysis, no new phenotypic data were used to find candidate immune exposures; instead, reliance was placed on TCR beta sequences and their occurrence across donors. To decide whether each TCR beta V gene segment behaved as functional or pseudogenic, an earlier analysis of approximately 590 of the donors relied on high-throughput TCR beta sequencing. Four or five DR-DQ haplotypes were handled as single units for association and clustering because linkage in the cohort was strong. The genetic ancestry cluster associated with self-reported Caucasian donors included 81% of the roughly 400 genotyped donors. A later analysis re-analyzed previously published TCR beta repertoires from 550 to 700 donors and added high-resolution HLA genotyping to study TCR occurrence patterns. High-throughput TCR immunosequencing, statistical association of individual TCRs with disease status, and machine learning were combined to predict cytomegalovirus infection status. The number of typed donors differed by locus: 629-630 for A, B, C, DRB1 and DQB1; some 500 for DQA1; roughly 600 for DPA1; and 400 to 480 for DPB1. Among 300 to 500 genotyped donors of the cohort, an average of roughly 230,000 unique TCR beta nucleotide sequences was sequenced per donor, of which roughly 18% were non-productive. Along with the approximately 700-subject first cohort, a separate validation cohort of over a hundred different subjects was used. An early release that covered several hundred HLA-typed donors contained around 300 gigabases of sequencing data and tens of millions of unique TCR sequences. A later genetic analysis used genome-wide SNP genotypes for 398 of the 666 donors, treating that subset as a discovery cohort. All discovery cohort repertoires had been generated on a single sequencing platform. The study used immunosequencing to profile the T cell repertoires of several hundred subjects and linked those repertoires to cytomegalovirus serostatus. Paper-wide results and their limitations: At a false discovery rate of 0.05, a later analysis linked about 17,000 TCR beta sequences to specific HLA alleles. Because the 87-base-pair reads could not distinguish some IMGT-functional V segments, including TRBV6-2 and TRBV6-3, those segments were excluded. V-gene and J-gene trimming of TCR beta chains was associated with a missense DCLRE1C variant in a later genetic analysis, and the association was replicated in an independent cohort. This cohort had only TCR beta chains sequenced, and the lack of alpha or paired-chain data limited which features could be detected. A further reported finding was that TCR beta sequences accurately predicted the HLA-A and HLA-B alleles for most subjects in the first cohort. The authors suggested that the approach could potentially be generalized to other disease states and immunological phenotypes. Correlated functional status among segregating V segments might be attributable to linkage disequilibrium, but an unknown experimental factor could not be ruled out. According to a later genetic analysis, donors in an Asian-associated ancestry cluster had fewer N-insertions in productive TCRs than the approximately 710-donor mean. An earlier analysis of some 590 of the donors showed that most TCR beta V segments appeared in productive rearrangements either about 87% or about 30% of the time, which broadly matched IMGT annotations. In a later analysis, several top co-occurrence clusters were reported to appear linked to parvovirus B19, influenza, CMV and Epstein-Barr virus. Over 15 rarely observed V segments, including chromosome 9 orphons, were excluded from the earlier analysis of 550 to 700 of the donors because counts were too low. Most TCR sequences were observed very rarely across donors, whereas some public TCRs were present in many individuals. In both the original and validation cohorts, the classifier was reported to diagnose cytomegalovirus status with high specificity and sensitivity. A later analysis found that HLA-associated TCR beta chains were more clonally expanded and had lower generation probabilities than equally common non-associated chains. For the cohort, immune exposure information was limited to CMV serostatus. In a later analysis, most CMV-associated TCR beta chains were found to appear HLA-restricted, with HLA associations seemingly driven largely by CMV exposure. When HLA alleles, especially DR and DQ, strongly co-occurred, attributing TCR associations to individual alleles was difficult. Because some donors lacked HLA typing at each locus, the association tests relied only on the typed subset. In a later analysis, TCR association rates were found to vary across HLA loci, with the most associated TCRs seen for DRB1 alleles and the fewest for HLA-C alleles. In vitro tests confirmed that a few of the cytomegalovirus-associated TCR beta chains recognize cytomegalovirus antigens. The presence/absence analyses assumed that sequencing depth was roughly uniform across donors, and that assumption may not be true. A cluster of highly shared sequence variants was judged likely to be a technical artifact of the sequencing pipeline. A total of 150 to 200 TCR beta chains were listed by the study as associated with cytomegalovirus.

The cohort was made up of approximately 670 healthy bone marrow donors. Cohort members were all nominally healthy when sampled, although unrecorded immune exposures were likely present. The donor tested CMV seropositive and was one of the 289 seropositive cohort members. A peripheral blood sample was provided by each donor, and peripheral blood mononuclear cells were used for TCR beta sequencing. The Qiagen DNeasy Blood Extraction Kit was used to extract genomic DNA from the blood cell samples. Concerning this clone itself: What antigen it recognizes has not been identified. Qualities for individual bases were not recorded, and no much larger clone is one base off.

Reading from cysteine to phenylalanine, the CDR3 counts 13 amino acids. The DNA shown is the 39-base CDR3, in frame from base 1. V drops 10 bases and J drops 4 bases, leaving 16 bases in between. Based on the germline V gene, the CDR1 and CDR2 sequences are MNHEY and SVGAGI. To prepare the library, the immunoSEQ multiplex PCR assay was applied. A mixture of 60 forward primers for TCR Vbeta segments and 13 reverse primers for TCR Jbeta segments was used in the multiplex PCR. A multiplex PCR assay on genomic DNA amplified the CDR3 region of rearranged TCR beta genes. On the Illumina HiSeq System, the amplified TCR beta libraries were sequenced as 87-base-pair reads. The authors' analysis ran thus. In a later analysis, around 80 million unique TCR beta chains were counted across the approximately 620 repertoires, and roughly 11 million of these chains were shared by at least two donors. Raw reads were error-corrected and collapsed into unique sequences by a nearest-neighbor algorithm in which closely related sequences were merged to remove PCR and sequencing errors. To assign V, D and J gene segments, CDR3 sequences were aligned to IMGT reference sequences. Each retained sequence needed at least a six-nucleotide match to both a V gene segment and a J gene segment. Rearrangements were called productive when the CDR3 lacked stop codons and stayed in frame with V and J; all others were non-productive. CDR3 was defined according to IMGT convention as the region running from the second conserved V-encoded cysteine to the conserved J-encoded phenylalanine. In an earlier analysis of just under 600 of the donors, sequences lacking an unambiguous match to a single V gene segment were excluded. An earlier analysis of about 600 of the donors called V segments functional above 56.7% productive rearrangements and segregating when the between-donor standard deviation exceeded 5%. To diagnose cytomegalovirus status from the catalog of TCR beta chain sequences, a statistical classification framework was built. In a later analysis, TCR nucleotide sequences were compared against IMGT/GENE-DB human TR gene sequences so that V and J genes could be assigned. The TCRdist pipeline was used in a later analysis to assign CDR3 sequences and most-parsimonious VDJ recombination scenarios. A later analysis defined each TCR beta chain by its CDR3 amino acid sequence plus V-gene family, and excluded reads lacking a unique V-gene family. A later analysis removed 592 highly shared, low-generation-probability nucleotide sequences to deal with suspected cross-contamination and a sequencing artifact. A later analysis calculated a clonal expansion index for each public chain from normalized within-repertoire ranks of inferred template counts. A later analysis computed generation probabilities with a VDJ recombination model fitted to out-of-frame rearrangements, and checked the results against IGoR. In a later analysis, TCR-TCR, TCR-HLA and TCR-CMV co-occurrence was scored with hypergeometric tests, and a repertoire-size bias correction was applied to TCR pairs. In a later analysis, false discovery rates were estimated by permuting HLA or CMV assignments 20 times. A later analysis grouped co-occurring TCRs with DBSCAN, adding TCRdist sequence similarity when clustering within HLA-allele-positive subsets. Co-occurrence clustering excluded repertoires with fewer than 30,000 or more than 120,000 public chains, plus five with anomalous nucleotide sharing. TCRdb mirrors the immuneACCESS table, restricted to in-frame sequences. Some clones are absent from its copies; in checked studies, under half trace to an unresolved V gene, and the reason for the others is unknown. The V and J calls and clone size come from that table; D and trimming were worked out from the DNA. The sample table lists more than 80,000 clones, more than 75% of them with a count of one. Of the sample, 5% to 7% is held by the ten largest clones.

The sample comprised PBMCs. The TCR comes from a woman between 45 and 65 years old in good health and CMV-seropositive. The rearranged chain carries TRBV6-5 and TRBJ1-1; no confident D gene assignment can be made. The DNA sequence is TGTGCCATTTCCGACACTCTGGCCACTGAAGCTTTCTTT. This codes for CAISDTLATEAFF.